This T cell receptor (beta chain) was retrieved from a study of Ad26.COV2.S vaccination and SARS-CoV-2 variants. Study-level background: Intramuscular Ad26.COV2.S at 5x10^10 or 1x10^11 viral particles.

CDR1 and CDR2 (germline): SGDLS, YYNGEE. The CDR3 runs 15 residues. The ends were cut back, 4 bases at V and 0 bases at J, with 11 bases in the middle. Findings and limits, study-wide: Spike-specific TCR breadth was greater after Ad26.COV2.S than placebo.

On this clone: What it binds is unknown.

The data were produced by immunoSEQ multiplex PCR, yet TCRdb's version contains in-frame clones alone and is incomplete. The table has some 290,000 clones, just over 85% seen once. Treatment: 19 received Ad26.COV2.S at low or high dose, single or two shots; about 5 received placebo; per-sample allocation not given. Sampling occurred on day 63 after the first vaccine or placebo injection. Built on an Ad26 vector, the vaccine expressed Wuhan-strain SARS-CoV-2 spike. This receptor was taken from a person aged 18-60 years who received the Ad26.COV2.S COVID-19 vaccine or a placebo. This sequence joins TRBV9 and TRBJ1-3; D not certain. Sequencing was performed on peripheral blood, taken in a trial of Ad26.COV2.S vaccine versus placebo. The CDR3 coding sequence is TGTGCCAGCAGCCCAACACCGAGCTCTGGAAACACCATATATTTT. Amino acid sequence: CASSPTPSSGNTIYF.